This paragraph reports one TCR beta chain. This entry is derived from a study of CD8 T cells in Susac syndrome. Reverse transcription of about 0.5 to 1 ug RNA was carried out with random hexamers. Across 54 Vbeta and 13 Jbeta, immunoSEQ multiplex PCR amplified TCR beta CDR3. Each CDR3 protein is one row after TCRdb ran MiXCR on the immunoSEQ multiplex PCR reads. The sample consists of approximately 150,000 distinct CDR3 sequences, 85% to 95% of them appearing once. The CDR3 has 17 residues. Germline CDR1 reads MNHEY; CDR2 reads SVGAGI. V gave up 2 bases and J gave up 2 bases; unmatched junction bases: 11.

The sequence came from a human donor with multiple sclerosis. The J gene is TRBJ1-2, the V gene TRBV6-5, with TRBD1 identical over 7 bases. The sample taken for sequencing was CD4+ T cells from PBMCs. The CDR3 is CASSYLGTARGNYGYTF. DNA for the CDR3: TGTGCCAGCAGTTACCTCGGGACAGCCAGAGGGAACTATGGCTACACCTTC.